Listed here are 3 T cell receptor beta chains from one sample, sequenced in a study of tumor-infiltrating lymphocytes in primary liver carcinoma. From 400 to 500 ng total RNA, TCR beta cDNA was generated with a primer in the constant region. Three rounds of nested multiplex PCR with slightly modified ARM-PCR produced TCR beta libraries. For around 10 cycles apiece, the opening two PCR rounds ran with TRBV1-TRBV30 forward primers and a C-beta reverse primer. TCRdb processed the multiplex PCR reads anew with MiXCR; each CDR3 protein has one entry. The sample holds 310,000 or so distinct CDR3 sequences; roughly three fifths are singletons and the top ten take 15% to 20%. Unsorted whole blood served as the source of blood RNA, and germline DNA was extracted as well. Sequencing used peripheral blood. These receptors were collected from a woman aged 30 to 39 with primary liver carcinoma and hepatitis B virus infection.

This sequence joins TRBV30 and TRBJ1-5, with 7 bases lining up with TRBD1. Germline lookup yields CDR1 GTSNPN and CDR2 SVGIG (reference sequence). CDR3 length: 12 residues. The V gene end was trimmed by 3 bases and the J gene end by 6 bases; junction bases not matched to a gene: 2. The CDR3 loop reads CAWSRQGQPQHF. In DNA form, the CDR3 reads TGTGCCTGGAGCAGACAGGGTCAGCCCCAGCATTTT.

This clonotype was seen at least ten times. The CDR3 loop reads CATVGGMGTGELFF. The CDR3 region has the DNA TGTGCCACCGTCGGGGGGATGGGGACCGGGGAGCTGTTTTTT. This chain connects TRBV6-6 to TRBJ2-2, with 7 bases matching TRBD2. This CDR3 is built from 14 residues. Germline V gives CDR1 MNHNY, CDR2 SVGAGI (reference sequence). J gave up 5 bases and V 10 bases, and 10 bases lay outside the gene matches.

For this clonotype: One end of the junction fails to match germline, which may point to a read error. The J gene is TRBJ2-3, the V gene TRBV7-9; D uncertain. The CDR3 loop spans 12 amino acids. CDR1 is SEHNR and CDR2 is FQNEAQ in the germline V gene (reference sequence). The CDR3 coding sequence is TGTGTCAGCAGCTCCTTCGGGGATACGCAGTATTTT. Protein product: CVSSSFGDTQYF.